This T cell receptor (beta chain) comes out of a study of molecular identifiers for immune sequencing clone quantification. Study-wide background: In the replicates, RNA derived from roughly 20,000 or 100,000 naive CD8 cells was divided into five parts, and four were sequenced. Study results and limitations: Clones above 20 RNA copies contained over 97% of effector molecules but under 1% of naive ones.

Naive CD8 T cells, phenotype CD8+CD4-CCR7+CD45RA+, were sorted. This clonotype was found a few times. Its antigen is still unknown. Libraries of bulk TCR were made by previously described methods (with listed TCR primers). Each CDR3 protein gets one entry after TCRdb re-called the PCR reads with MiXCR. The sample yields more than 450,000 distinct CDR3 sequences, about 22% seen once. The V end lost 6 bases, the J end lost 3 bases, and 14 bases lay between the germline ends. The CDR3 loop spans 15 amino acids. Looked up from germline, CDR1 is PRHDT and CDR2 is FYEKMQ (reference sequence). This clonotype originated in a human donor in good health. Some libraries in this study had Jurkat cell RNA spiked in. The chain recombines TRBV13 with TRBJ2-2; tentatively, D is TRBD2 (6 bases). The sequencing input was naive CD8+ T cells from blood, with Jurkat cell RNA spiked in. The subset denotes: FACS-sorted CD8+CD4-CCR7+CD45RA+ naive T cells. CDR3 protein: CASSAGDFHTGELFF. The DNA of the CDR3 is TGTGCCAGCAGTGCCGGGGACTTCCACACCGGGGAGCTGTTTTTT. Variable domain in full (rest from reference TRBV13 and TRBJ2-2): AAGVIQSPRHLIKEKRETATLKCYPIPRHDTVYWYQQGPGQDPQFLISFYEKMQSDKGSIPDRFSAQQFSDYHSELNMSSLELGDSALYFCASSAGDFHTGELFFGEGSRLTVL.